The entry that follows covers one TCR beta chain sequence. Sequenced by immunoSEQ multiplex PCR; TCRdb stores in-frame clones only, minus some. The top ten clones hold approximately 8% of a sample with about 130,000 clones, roughly 89% of them seen once. This specimen comes from a study of control samples from healthy donors and cancer patients. The CDR3 is made up of 17 amino acids. The V segment lost 0 bases and the J segment 5 bases; nucleotides outside the gene matches: 6. The germline V gene has CDR1 KGHSH and CDR2 LQKENI. The material sequenced was PBMCs. The sequence derives from a man aged 45-65 years with head and neck cancer. The V call is TRBV18, the J call TRBJ2-1; 11 nucleotides agree with TRBD1. This CDR3 is CASSPPGQGAVDNEQFF. CDR3 coding DNA: TGTGCCAGCTCACCACCAGGACAGGGGGCTGTCGACAATGAGCAGTTCTTC.